The clone carrying this T cell receptor (beta chain) is labeled large (0.1 to 1%). Its antigen remains unidentified. Sequenced by immunoSEQ multiplex PCR; TCRdb stores in-frame clones only, minus some. The repertoire consists of about 1,100 clones, with less than 40% occurring once and the leading ten covering over 12%. Germline values: CDR1 SGHNT, CDR2 YENEEA. The V segment lost 5 bases and the J segment 7 bases; nucleotides outside the gene matches: 10. The CDR3 spans 14 residues. The data belong to a study of T cells in localized non-small cell lung cancer. Findings of the study overall: Appearances in adjacent lung were noted for a median approximately 50 of the top 100 tumor clones. A single tumor region was sequenced, leaving heterogeneity possible. Clonality of T cells reached its maximum in uninvolved adjacent lung, surpassing tumor.

Adjacent lung tissue lacking atypia was obtained at a distance of at least 2 cm from the tumor margin. The sample was normal lung tissue next to the tumor, taken before any cancer treatment. This clonotype was sampled from a man aged 40 to 75 with stage III lung adenocarcinoma. The rearrangement joins TRBV11-3 to TRBJ2-7, with 8 nucleotides matching TRBD1. The CDR3 loop is CASSAGTGLREQYF. Written as DNA, the CDR3 is TGTGCCAGCAGCGCAGGGACAGGCCTTAGGGAGCAGTACTTC. Full variable domain (remainder filled in from reference TRBV11-3 and TRBJ2-7): EAGVVQSPRYKIIEKKQPVAFWCNPISGHNTLYWYLQNLGQGPELLIRYENEEAVDDSQLPKDRFSAERLKGVDSTLKIQPAELGDSAVYLCASSAGTGLREQYFGPGTRLTVT.